This TCR beta chain is drawn from a study of human T cells and chemical hapten exposure. Background on the study: Readings were taken at 6 days from patch tests that had applied 0.01% DPC to the upper back. Findings and limits, study-wide: TCRs at a frequency above 1 in 1000 stayed unchanged with DPC sensitization.

A single record per CDR3 protein comes from TCRdb applying MiXCR to the RACE reads. The data show 300,000 to 450,000 distinct CDR3 sequences, roughly 4.8% seen once. This clonotype was seen more than once but under ten times. Its antigen is not identified. This CDR3 region has 13 residues. Trimming took 5 bases from V and 5 from J; bases not matched to a gene: 5. The germline gives CDR1 SEHNR, CDR2 FQNEAQ (reference sequence). The time point: patch test 1, 2 weeks after DPC sensitization. Treatment reported: therapeutic diphenylcyclopropenone sensitization with weekly scalp DPC. The TCR originated in a woman aged 45-59 years with alopecia areata. Some clones in this sample may be carry-over from other donors' samples. The sample in question was whole blood, obtained in connection with sensitization to the hapten diphenylcyclopropenone (DPC). The V gene is TRBV7-9, the J gene TRBJ1-1; TRBD1 matches 7 bases. In nucleotides, the CDR3 is TGTGCCAGCAGCGGACAGGTGGTTACTGAAGCTTTCTTT. Its protein product is CASSGQVVTEAFF.